These 8 T cell receptor beta chains came from one sample sequenced in a study of spatial heterogeneity in lung cancer. TCRdb used MiXCR to reprocess the 5' RACE reads, holding one entry per CDR3 protein. Of around 110,000 distinct CDR3 sequences listed, 10% to 15% are singletons. Stated time point: blood at routine non-recurrence follow-up after resection. No cells were sorted before sequencing. The whole RNA sequenced was extracted from tumor, nontumor lung or frozen PBMC. The material sequenced was PBMCs, taken at follow-up. The receptors originated from a male donor with early-stage non-small cell lung cancer.

The rearrangement links TRBV2 to TRBJ2-2; D is unresolved. Trimming pared 0 bases from V and 3 bases from J, leaving 2 bases between. CDR3 length equals 13 residues. Germline V gene data show CDR1 as SNHLY and CDR2 as FYNNEI. The CDR3 reads CASSEADTGELFF. CDR3 nucleotide sequence: TGTGCCAGCAGTGAAGCAGACACCGGGGAGCTGTTTTTT.

The sample holds a few counts of this clonotype. This sequence joins TRBV25-1 and TRBJ2-4; 9 nucleotides match TRBD1. The CDR3 totals 17 residues. The germline V gene encodes CDR1 MGHDK and CDR2 SYGVNS. The V and J ends lost 3 bases and 0 bases, in that order; junction bases with no gene match: 6. The CDR3 coding sequence is TGTGCCAGCAGTGAGCCCGGGACAGGGCTAGCCAAAAACATTCAGTACTTC. Residues: CASSEPGTGLAKNIQYF.

The chain couples TRBV20-1 to TRBJ1-6; the match to TRBD1 covers 9 bases. Germline assignment: CDR1 DFQATT and CDR2 SNEGSKA (reference sequence). V shed 5 bases and J 5 bases; nucleotides not matched to a gene: 13. This CDR3 is 17 amino acids long. As DNA, the CDR3 is TGCAGTGCTCACGACCCGGGACAGGGCTTGGATAATTCACCCCTCCACTTT. This encodes CSAHDPGQGLDNSPLHF.

There are many counts of this clonotype. The chain has TRBV28 and TRBJ1-4; tentatively, D is TRBD1 (5 bases). Germline CDR1 is MDHEN and CDR2 is SYDVKM. The CDR3 is 14 amino acids. The V end was cut by 6 bases, the J end by 3 bases, with 11 bases between. CDR3 DNA sequence: TGTGCCAGCAGCACGGCGGGGGCTAATGAAAAACTGTTTTTT. Translation gives CASSTAGANEKLFF.

The CDR3 DNA sequence: TGTGCCAGCAGACAGGGGTTCGAGCAGTACTTC. This encodes CASRQGFEQYF. The chain couples TRBV2 to TRBJ2-7, with 7 nucleotides matching TRBD1. CDR1 and CDR2 (germline): SNHLY, FYNNEI. The CDR3 loop spans 11 amino acids. Trimming removed 6 bases from V and 6 bases from J; junction bases left unmatched: 2.

This clonotype was found many times. The chain has TRBV29-1 and TRBJ2-2; 7 bases agree with TRBD1. With 7 bases clipped from V and 2 bases from J, the junction kept 7 bases outside the gene matches. Per the germline V gene, CDR1 is SQVTM and CDR2 is ANQGSEA. This CDR3 is built from 14 residues. The CDR3 loop reads CSAYRGINTGELFF. CDR3 coding DNA: TGCAGCGCCTACAGGGGTATTAACACCGGGGAGCTGTTTTTT.

This chain connects TRBV27 to TRBJ2-1; 11 positions agree with TRBD1. Trimming cost V 5 bases and J 3 bases; bases outside gene matches: 15. The CDR3 length is 19 residues. Germline assignment: CDR1 MNHEY and CDR2 SMNVEV (reference sequence). Written as DNA, the CDR3 is TGTGCCAGCAGTCTGGGGACAGGGGGAAGGGGACTCTACTACAATGAGCAGTTCTTC. Protein: CASSLGTGGRGLYYNEQFF.

This clonotype turned up a few times. CDR3 nucleotide sequence: TGCGCCAGCAGCCAAGATGGAGGGGCACATAATGAGCAGTTCTTC. The encoded protein is CASSQDGGAHNEQFF. The chain carries TRBV4-3 and TRBJ2-1; D is possibly TRBD2 (6 bases). Trimming removed 0 bases from V and 7 bases from J, with 13 bases in between. The CDR3 length is 15 residues. The germline V gene encodes CDR1 LGHNA and CDR2 YSLEER.